The clone carrying this T cell receptor (beta chain) was seen more than once but under ten times. What it recognizes is unknown. The data derive from a study of T cell repertoires in cytomegalovirus infection. Study at large: It was recently identified HLA-C-restricted and well-studied HLA-B-restricted CMV epitopes that the study used. Indications came from public TCR beta signatures; they pointed to CMV infection and to a matching HLA type. The study, taken as a whole, reports: The cumulative frequency of public TCR beta families identified carriers of CMV plus the relevant HLA. Across the ex vivo response, the dominant clonotypes were HLA-C-restricted CMV-specific TCR beta clonotypes.

The CDR3 is 15 amino acids. Germline CDR1 LGHDT, CDR2 YNNKEL (reference sequence). Deletions cut 1 base from V and 0 bases from J, with 9 bases between. TCRdb passed the reads through MiXCR, listing each CDR3 protein once. This table has about 920,000 distinct CDR3 sequences, less than 35% appearing once. This rearrangement joins TRBV3-1 to TRBJ1-2; unclear D gene. The material was cultured CD8+ T cells from PBMCs, obtained from culture after CMV antigen stimulation. The receptor was isolated from a human donor in good health (CMV status not recorded). Some clones in this sample may be carry-over from other donors' samples. The CDR3 spells CASSQVGRANYGYTF. CDR3 nucleotides: TGTGCCAGCAGCCAAGTTGGAAGAGCTAACTATGGCTACACCTTC.